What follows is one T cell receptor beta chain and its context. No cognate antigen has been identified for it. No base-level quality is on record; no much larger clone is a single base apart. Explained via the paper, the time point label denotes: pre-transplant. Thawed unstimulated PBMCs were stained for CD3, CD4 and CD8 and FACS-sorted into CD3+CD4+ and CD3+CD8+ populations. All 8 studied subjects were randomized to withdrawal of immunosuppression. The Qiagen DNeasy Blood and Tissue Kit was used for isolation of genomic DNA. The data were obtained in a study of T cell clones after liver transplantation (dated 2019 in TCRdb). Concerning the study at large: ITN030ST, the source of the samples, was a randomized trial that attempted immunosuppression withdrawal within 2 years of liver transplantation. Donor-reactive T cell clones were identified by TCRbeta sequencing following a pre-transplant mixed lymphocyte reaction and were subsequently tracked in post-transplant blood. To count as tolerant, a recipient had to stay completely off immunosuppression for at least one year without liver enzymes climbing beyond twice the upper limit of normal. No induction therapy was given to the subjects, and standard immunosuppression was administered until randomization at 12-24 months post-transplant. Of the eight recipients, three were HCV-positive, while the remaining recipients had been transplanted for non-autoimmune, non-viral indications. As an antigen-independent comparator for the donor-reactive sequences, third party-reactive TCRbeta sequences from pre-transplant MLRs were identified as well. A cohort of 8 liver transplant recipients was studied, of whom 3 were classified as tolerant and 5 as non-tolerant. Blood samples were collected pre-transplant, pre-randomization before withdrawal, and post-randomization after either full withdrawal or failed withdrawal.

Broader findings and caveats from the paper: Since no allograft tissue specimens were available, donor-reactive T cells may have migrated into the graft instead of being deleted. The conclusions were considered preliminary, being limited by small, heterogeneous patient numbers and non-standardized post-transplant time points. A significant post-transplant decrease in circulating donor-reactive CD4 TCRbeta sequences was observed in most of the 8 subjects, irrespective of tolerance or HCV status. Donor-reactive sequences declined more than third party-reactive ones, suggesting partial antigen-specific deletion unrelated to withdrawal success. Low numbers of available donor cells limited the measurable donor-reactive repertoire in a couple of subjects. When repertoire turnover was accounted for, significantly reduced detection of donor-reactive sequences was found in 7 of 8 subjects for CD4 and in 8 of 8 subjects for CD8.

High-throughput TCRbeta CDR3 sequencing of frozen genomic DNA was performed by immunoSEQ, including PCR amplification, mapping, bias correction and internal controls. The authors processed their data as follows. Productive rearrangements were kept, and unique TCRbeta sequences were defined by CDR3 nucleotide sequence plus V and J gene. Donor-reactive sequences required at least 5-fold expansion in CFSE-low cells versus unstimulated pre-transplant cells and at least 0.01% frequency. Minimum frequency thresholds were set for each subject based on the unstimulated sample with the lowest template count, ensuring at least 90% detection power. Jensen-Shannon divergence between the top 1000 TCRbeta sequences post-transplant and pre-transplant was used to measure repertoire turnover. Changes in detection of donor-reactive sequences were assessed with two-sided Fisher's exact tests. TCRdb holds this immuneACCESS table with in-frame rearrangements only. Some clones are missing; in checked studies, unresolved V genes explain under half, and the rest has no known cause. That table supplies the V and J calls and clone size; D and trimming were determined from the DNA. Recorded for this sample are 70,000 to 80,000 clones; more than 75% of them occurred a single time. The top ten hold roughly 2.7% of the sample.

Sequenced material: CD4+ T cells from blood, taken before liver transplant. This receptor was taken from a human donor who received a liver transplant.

CDR3 protein: CASLRDRGYQETQYF. The nucleotide sequence is given as TGTGCCAGCCTCAGGGACAGGGGGTACCAAGAGACCCAGTACTTC. The chain employs TRBV2 and TRBJ2-5; 11 nucleotides in the junction match TRBD1. The CDR3, from cysteine to phenylalanine, totals 15 residues. The entry retains the CDR3 DNA only, 45 bases that are in frame from base 1. The germline V and J ends show losses of 8 bases and 0 bases respectively, and no gene match explains 5 bases of the junction. The germline V gene specifies SNHLY as CDR1 and FYNNEI as CDR2.